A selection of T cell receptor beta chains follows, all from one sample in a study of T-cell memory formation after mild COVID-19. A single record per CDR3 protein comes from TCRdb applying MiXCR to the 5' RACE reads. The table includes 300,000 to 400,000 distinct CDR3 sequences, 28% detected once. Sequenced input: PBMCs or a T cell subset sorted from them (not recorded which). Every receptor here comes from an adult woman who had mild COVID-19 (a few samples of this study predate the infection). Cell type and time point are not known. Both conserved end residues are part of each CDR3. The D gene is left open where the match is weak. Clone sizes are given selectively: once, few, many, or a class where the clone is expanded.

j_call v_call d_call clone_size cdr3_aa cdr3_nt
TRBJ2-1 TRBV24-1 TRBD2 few CATSNKRGSPSYNEQFF TGTGCCACCAGTAATAAGCGGGGATCACCCTCCTACAATGAGCAGTTCTTC
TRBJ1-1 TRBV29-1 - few CSVEDLGQQGRAFF TGCAGCGTTGAAGATCTTGGGCAACAGGGCCGGGCTTTCTTT
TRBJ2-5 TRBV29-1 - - CSAGEGTWMETQYF TGCAGCGCAGGGGAGGGAACCTGGATGGAGACCCAGTACTTC
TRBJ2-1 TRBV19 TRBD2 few CASSIPSGSSYNEQFF TGTGCCAGTAGTATCCCTAGCGGGAGTTCATACAATGAGCAGTTCTTC
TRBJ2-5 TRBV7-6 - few CASSRGGAQETQYF TGTGCCAGCAGCCGAGGGGGGGCCCAAGAGACCCAGTACTTC
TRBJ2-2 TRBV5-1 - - CASTPIPRTANTGELFF TGCGCCAGCACTCCGATCCCACGGACCGCGAACACCGGGGAGCTGTTTTTT
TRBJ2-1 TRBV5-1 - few CASSLEGYTYNEQFF TGCGCCAGCAGCCTGGAGGGCTACACCTACAATGAGCAGTTCTTC
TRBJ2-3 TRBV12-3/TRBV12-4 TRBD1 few CASSQQGVSDTQYF TGTGCCAGCAGCCAACAGGGGGTATCAGATACGCAGTATTTT
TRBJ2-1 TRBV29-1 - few CSVDPAGLASYNEQFF TGCAGCGTTGACCCGGCGGGGCTAGCGTCCTACAATGAGCAGTTCTTC
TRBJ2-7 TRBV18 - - CASSPPGLSYEQYF TGTGCCAGCTCACCACCGGGGCTCTCCTACGAGCAGTACTTC
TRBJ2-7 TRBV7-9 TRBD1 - CASSSRDRPLDEQYF TGTGCCAGCAGCTCCCGGGACAGACCTCTCGACGAGCAGTACTTC
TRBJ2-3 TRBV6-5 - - CASRSDHTDTQYF TGTGCCAGCCGCTCGGATCACACAGATACGCAGTATTTT
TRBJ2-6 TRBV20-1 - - CSATQASGANVLTF TGCAGTGCTACGCAGGCCTCTGGGGCCAACGTCCTGACTTTC
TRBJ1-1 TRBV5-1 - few CASSGLPGVWNTEAFF TGCGCCAGCAGCGGGTTGCCCGGGGTGTGGAACACTGAAGCTTTCTTT
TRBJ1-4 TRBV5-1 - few CASSFGGTYEKLFF TGCGCCAGCAGCTTCGGAGGCACCTATGAAAAACTGTTTTTT
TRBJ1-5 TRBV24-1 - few CATSDQGTGNQPQHF TGTGCCACCAGTGATCAGGGGACGGGTAATCAGCCCCAGCATTTT
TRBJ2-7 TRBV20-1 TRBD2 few CSGGASGRGSGYEQYF TGCAGCGGCGGGGCTAGCGGGAGGGGGTCTGGGTACGAGCAGTACTTC
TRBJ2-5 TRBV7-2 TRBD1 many CASSLNRGSGETQYF TGTGCCAGCAGCTTAAACAGGGGAAGCGGAGAGACCCAGTACTTC
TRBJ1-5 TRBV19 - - CASSISGPLPTQHF TGTGCCAGTAGTATTTCAGGTCCCCTACCAACCCAGCATTTT
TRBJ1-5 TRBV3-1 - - CASSYDSNQPQHF TGTGCCAGCAGCTACGACAGTAATCAGCCCCAGCATTTT
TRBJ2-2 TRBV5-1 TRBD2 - CASSYYPSGGARTGELFF TGCGCCAGCAGCTACTATCCTAGCGGGGGGGCCCGCACCGGGGAGCTGTTTTTT
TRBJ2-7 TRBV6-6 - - CASCWRTDNGQYF TGTGCCAGCTGCTGGCGGACAGATAACGGGCAGTACTTC
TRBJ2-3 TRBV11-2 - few CASRQPGRGRTDTQYF TGTGCCAGCAGACAACCCGGGAGAGGGCGCACAGATACGCAGTATTTT
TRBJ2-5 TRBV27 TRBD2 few CASGPVAGPQETQYF TGTGCCAGCGGGCCGGTAGCGGGGCCACAAGAGACCCAGTACTTC
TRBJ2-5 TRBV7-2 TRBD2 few CASSDFWREGKETQYF TGTGCCAGCAGCGATTTCTGGCGGGAGGGTAAGGAGACCCAGTACTTC
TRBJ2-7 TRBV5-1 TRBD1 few CASSRGQGVGQDEQYF TGCGCCAGCAGCAGGGGACAGGGGGTAGGCCAGGACGAGCAGTACTTC
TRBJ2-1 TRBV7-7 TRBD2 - CASSLTAGELNEQFF TGTGCTAGCAGCTTAACGGCGGGAGAGCTAAATGAGCAGTTCTTC
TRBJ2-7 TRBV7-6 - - CASSLTDTYEQYF TGTGCCAGCAGCTTAACTGATACCTACGAGCAGTACTTC
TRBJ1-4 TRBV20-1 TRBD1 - CSARTGGRYVEKLFF TGCAGTGCTCGGACAGGGGGCCGATATGTTGAAAAACTGTTTTTT
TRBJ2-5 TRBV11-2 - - CASRLSGLSGPKQGTQYF TGTGCCAGCAGACTAAGCGGACTATCGGGACCCAAGCAAGGGACCCAGTACTTC
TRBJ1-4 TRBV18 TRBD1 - CASSPPGTGYEKLFF TGTGCCAGCTCACCACCCGGGACAGGGTATGAAAAACTGTTTTTT
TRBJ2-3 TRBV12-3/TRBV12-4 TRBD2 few CASSPRGGGTDTQYF TGTGCCAGCAGTCCTCGGGGGGGCGGCACAGATACGCAGTATTTT
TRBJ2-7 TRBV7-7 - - CASSPGNLYEQYF TGTGCCAGCAGCCCAGGGAATCTCTACGAGCAGTACTTC
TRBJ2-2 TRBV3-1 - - CASSQIGGAGELFF TGTGCCAGCAGCCAAATAGGAGGGGCCGGGGAGCTGTTTTTT
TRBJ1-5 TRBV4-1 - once CASSQVLDQPQHF TGCGCCAGCAGCCAAGTATTGGATCAGCCCCAGCATTTT
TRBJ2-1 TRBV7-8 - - CASSPQGDYEQFF TGTGCCAGCAGCCCCCAGGGGGACTATGAGCAGTTCTTC
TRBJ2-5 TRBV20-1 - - CSASRGAREETQYF TGCAGTGCTAGTCGAGGGGCAAGGGAGGAGACCCAGTACTTC
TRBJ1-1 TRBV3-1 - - CASSQDLARVNTEAFF TGTGCCAGCAGCCAAGATTTGGCCAGAGTGAACACTGAAGCTTTCTTT
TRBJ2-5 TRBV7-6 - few CASSPTHGGETQYF TGTGCCAGCAGCCCTACCCATGGGGGAGAGACCCAGTACTTC
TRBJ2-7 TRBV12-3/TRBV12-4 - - CASTSLGEQYF TGTGCCAGCACCTCATTGGGGGAGCAGTACTTC
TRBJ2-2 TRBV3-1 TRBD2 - CASLWSGLAGTGELFF TGTGCCAGCCTTTGGTCGGGACTAGCGGGGACCGGGGAGCTGTTTTTT
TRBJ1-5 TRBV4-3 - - CASSQGHEAQPQHF TGCGCCAGCAGCCAAGGACACGAGGCTCAGCCCCAGCATTTT
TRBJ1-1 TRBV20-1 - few CSASRGPSNTEAFF TGCAGTGCTAGTAGGGGCCCCTCGAACACTGAAGCTTTCTTT
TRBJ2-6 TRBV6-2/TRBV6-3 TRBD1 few CASRRQGAGANVLTF TGTGCCAGCAGAAGACAGGGGGCTGGGGCCAACGTCCTGACTTTC
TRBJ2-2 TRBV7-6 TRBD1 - CASSQAAGTGVGELFF TGTGCCAGCAGCCAAGCGGCGGGGACAGGGGTCGGGGAGCTGTTTTTT
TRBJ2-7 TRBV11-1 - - CASNLPGFNEQYF TGTGCCAGCAACTTGCCGGGGTTCAACGAGCAGTACTTC
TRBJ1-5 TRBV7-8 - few CASSLGPSQPQHF TGTGCCAGCAGCTTAGGCCCCTCCCAGCCCCAGCATTTT
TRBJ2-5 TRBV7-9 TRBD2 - CASSLNSGDQETQYF TGTGCCAGCAGCTTGAATAGCGGGGACCAAGAGACCCAGTACTTC
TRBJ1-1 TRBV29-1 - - CSVRRNTEAFF TGCAGCGTTCGACGGAACACTGAAGCTTTCTTT
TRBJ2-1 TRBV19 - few CASSLPPRGPGNEQFF TGTGCCAGTAGCTTACCTCCGCGGGGACCAGGCAATGAGCAGTTCTTC
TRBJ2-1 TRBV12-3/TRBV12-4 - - CASSSDFVFEQFF TGTGCCAGCAGTTCGGACTTCGTGTTTGAGCAGTTCTTC